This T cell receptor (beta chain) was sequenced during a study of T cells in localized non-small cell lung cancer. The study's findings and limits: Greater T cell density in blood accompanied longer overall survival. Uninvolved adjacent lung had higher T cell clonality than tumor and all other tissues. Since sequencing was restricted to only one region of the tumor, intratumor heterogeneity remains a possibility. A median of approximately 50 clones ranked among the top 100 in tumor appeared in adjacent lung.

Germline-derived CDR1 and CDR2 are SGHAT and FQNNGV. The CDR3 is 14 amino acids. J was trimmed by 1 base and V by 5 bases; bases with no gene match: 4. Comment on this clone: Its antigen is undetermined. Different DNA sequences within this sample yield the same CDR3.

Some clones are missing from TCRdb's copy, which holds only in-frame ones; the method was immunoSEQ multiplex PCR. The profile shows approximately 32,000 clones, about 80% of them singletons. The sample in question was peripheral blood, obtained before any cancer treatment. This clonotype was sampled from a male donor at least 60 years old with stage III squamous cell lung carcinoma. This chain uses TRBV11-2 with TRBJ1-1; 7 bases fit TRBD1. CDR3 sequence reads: CASSMTGRNTEAFF. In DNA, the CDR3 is TGTGCCAGCAGCATGACAGGGCGGAACACTGAAGCTTTCTTT.